The rows below give T cell receptor beta chains drawn from one sample of a study of T cells expressing NK-cell markers. Following a re-call of the 5' RACE reads, TCRdb has one entry per CDR3 protein and lacks DNA. Its listing shows hundreds of thousands of distinct CDR3 sequences. Source material: blood T cells: a sorted CD56 or NKG2C T cell subset, CD4+ or CD8+ T cells, or bulk PBMC T cells (not recorded which). The receptors originated from a woman aged 18 to 75 in good health. CDR3s include the opening cysteine and the closing phenylalanine or tryptophan.

TRBJ2-1 | TRBV5-5 | CASSFPDIWASSYNEQFF
TRBJ2-2 | TRBV7-3 | CASSDFTGELFF
TRBJ2-7 | TRBV12-3/TRBV12-4 | CASSLRRRPYEQYF
TRBJ1-2 | TRBV9 | CASSVVGATYGYTF
TRBJ2-6 | TRBV28 | CASSFWPGGAGANVLTF
TRBJ2-5 | TRBV6-1 | CASSRAGGTEETQYF
TRBJ2-4 | TRBV5-6 | CASSLVQGSDIQYF
TRBJ1-4 | TRBV7-9 | CASSSQTGGREKLFF
TRBJ1-4 | TRBV9 | CASSVAPLSPENEKLFF
TRBJ2-3 | TRBV20-1 | CSAGRGVGTDTQYF
TRBJ1-5 | TRBV7-6 | CASSLGGRGNNQPQHF
TRBJ2-7 | TRBV9 | CASSPNLGLAGGLEQYF
TRBJ1-5 | TRBV2 | CASSDRGPQPQHF
TRBJ1-5 | TRBV20-1 | CSARNRGPQPQHF
TRBJ2-5 | TRBV4-1 | CASSLVGEGETQYF
TRBJ2-3 | TRBV12-5 | CASARGGFTDTQYF
TRBJ2-1 | TRBV27 | CASRGLAFEQFF
TRBJ2-2 | TRBV7-2 | CASSQRQGYTGELFF
TRBJ1-2 | TRBV4-3 | CASSQGVGTSLYGYTF
TRBJ1-2 | TRBV12-3/TRBV12-4 | CASSLEGGYTF
TRBJ2-5 | TRBV7-7 | CASSSSGGKETQYF
TRBJ2-7 | TRBV29-1 | CSVEPSGEYEQYF
TRBJ2-7 | TRBV7-3 | CASSLTGVDTYEQYF
TRBJ2-1 | TRBV4-3 | CASSQASRGRGNEQFF
TRBJ2-3 | TRBV7-2 | CATRKGGAGTDTQYF
TRBJ1-3 | TRBV12-3/TRBV12-4 | CASSAQGSGNTIYF
TRBJ1-6 | TRBV15 | CATSRDEESLHF
TRBJ2-3 | TRBV20-1 | CSARDPFSTGTSGNTDTQYF
TRBJ2-3 | TRBV12-3/TRBV12-4 | CASSLRVSGRFTQYF
TRBJ1-2 | TRBV12-3/TRBV12-4 | CASSLNRNYGYTF
TRBJ1-2 | TRBV10-2 | CASSDATGGRDYGYTF
TRBJ1-1 | TRBV7-9 | CASSPLGRGGLNTEAFF
TRBJ1-1 | TRBV29-1 | CSADGEVNTEAFF
TRBJ2-7 | TRBV12-3/TRBV12-4 | CASSEAGGRYEQYF
TRBJ1-2 | TRBV30 | CACSLGSGNYGYTF
TRBJ2-1 | TRBV7-3 | CASSRGLAGTNEQFF
TRBJ2-4 | TRBV7-6 | CASSLAVGENIQYF
TRBJ2-1 | TRBV7-2 | CASSGGLGGNEQFF
TRBJ2-1 | TRBV5-1 | CASRNGVGAGGGNEQFF
TRBJ2-7 | TRBV7-8 | CASSPGAGAGYEQYF
TRBJ2-7 | TRBV20-1 | CSARSSGAYEQYF
TRBJ1-4 | TRBV12-3/TRBV12-4 | CASSFRPGDEKLFF
TRBJ2-3 | TRBV23-1 | CASSQSGTGEIDTQYF
TRBJ1-1 | TRBV5-1 | CASSLDIYGAEAFF
TRBJ2-3 | TRBV10-2 | CASSDRRQATDTQYF
TRBJ2-2 | TRBV7-8 | CASSRPGHKNTGELFF
TRBJ2-1 | TRBV20-1 | CSASRAAQGYNEQFF
TRBJ2-1 | TRBV9 | CASSVAATWDEQFF
TRBJ2-1 | TRBV15 | CATSRGGASSYNEQFF
TRBJ2-7 | TRBV18 | CASSPDGREQYF